This paragraph reports one TCR beta chain. Its antigen is currently unknown. Compared with germline, one end of the junction differs, possibly owing to a read error. Second doses that came at about 4 or about 12 weeks were put together. The record originates from a study of T cell responses to AZD1222 COVID-19 vaccine. Profiling relied on immunoSEQ multiplex PCR, and the TCRdb table lists in-frame clones only, not all of them. The table records over 130,000 clones, roughly 90% of them present only once. General study results and limits: At study baseline, merely a handful of AZD1222 recipients were seropositive. Most donors were white British and more were female, and clonal diversity was possibly underestimated.

This sequence was found in an adult who received the AZD1222 COVID-19 vaccine. The material sequenced was peripheral blood, taken 28 days after the second AZD1222 dose.

CDR3 in DNA: TGTGCCAGCAGTTATAACCATGGCTACACCTTC. Amino acid sequence: CASSYNHGYTF. The rearrangement links TRBV12-3 or TRBV12-4 to TRBJ1-2, with unresolved D. The CDR3 consists of 11 residues.